This section outlines one TCR beta chain sequence together with its context. The antigen is not known. This may be a read error, as it is one base from a much larger clone. Germline assignment: CDR1 MDHEN and CDR2 SYDVKM. This CDR3 is built from 12 residues. V was cut by 8 bases and J by 0 bases, with 2 bases left in between. The data are from a study of T cell repertoires in cytomegalovirus infection. Study background: Indications of both CMV infection and matching HLA type were provided by public TCR beta signatures. General study results and limits: Cumulative frequency of public TCR beta families picked out carriers of CMV plus the relevant HLA. The study found HLA-C-restricted CMV-specific TCR beta clonotypes dominating the ex vivo response.

A single record per CDR3 protein comes from TCRdb applying MiXCR to the reads. The profile covers 310,000 or so distinct CDR3 sequences, with about 25% appearing a single time and around 13% taken by the ten largest. This TCR came from a human donor in good health (CMV status not recorded). Some clones in this sample may be carry-over from other donors' samples. The sample comprised PBMCs. This rearrangement joins TRBV28 to TRBJ2-6; the D is unclear. Written as DNA, the CDR3 is TGTGCCAGCTGCTCTGGGGCCAACGTCCTGACTTTC. Translation gives CASCSGANVLTF. The entire variable domain, with the rest obtained from reference TRBV28 and TRBJ2-6, is as follows: DVKVTQSSRYLVKRTGEKVFLECVQDMDHENMFWYRQDPGLGLRLIYFSYDVKMKEKGDIPEGYSVSREKKERFSLILESASTNQTSMYLCASCSGANVLTFGAGSRLTVL.